The rows below give T cell receptor beta chains drawn from one sample of a study of technical replicates of blood from a handful of donors. Method: immunoSEQ multiplex PCR; TCRdb's copy keeps in-frame clones and lacks some. This table has 60,000 to 80,000 clones, more than 85% appearing once. Sequencing was performed on PBMCs. The receptors were sampled from a human donor in good health. Some clones in this sample may be carry-over from other donors' samples. CDR3s include the opening cysteine and the closing phenylalanine or tryptophan. Fields, in order: clone size, J gene, D gene, V gene, CDR3 DNA, CDR3 protein. The D gene is left open where the match is weak. Clone size is not always given. Where it is, it says once, few, many or a class for expanded clones.

clone size: NA
J gene: TRBJ2-1
D gene: TRBD2
V gene: TRBV29-1
CDR3 DNA: TGCAGCGTTGATACTAGCGGGGCCTCCTACAATGAGCAGTTCTTC
CDR3 protein: CSVDTSGASYNEQFF

clone size: once
J gene: TRBJ2-7
D gene: TRBD1
V gene: TRBV5-1
CDR3 DNA: TGCGCCAGCAGCTTCAGGACAGGGATAGGCTACGAGCAGTACTTC
CDR3 protein: CASSFRTGIGYEQYF

clone size: NA
J gene: TRBJ2-7
D gene: TRBD2
V gene: TRBV6-5
CDR3 DNA: TGTGCCAGCAGTTACGGAAGCGGGGGGACATACGAGCAGTACTTC
CDR3 protein: CASSYGSGGTYEQYF

clone size: NA
J gene: TRBJ1-2
D gene: NA
V gene: TRBV29-1
CDR3 DNA: TGCAGCGTTACAATTGCAACAGAATATGGCTACACCTTC
CDR3 protein: CSVTIATEYGYTF

clone size: NA
J gene: TRBJ2-1
D gene: TRBD2
V gene: TRBV5-1
CDR3 DNA: TGCGCCAGCAGCGGAGCGGGAGGGTACAATGAGCAGTTCTTC
CDR3 protein: CASSGAGGYNEQFF

clone size: NA
J gene: TRBJ2-3
D gene: NA
V gene: TRBV7-9
CDR3 DNA: TGTGCCAGTGGGGAGGCAGATACGCAGTATTTT
CDR3 protein: CASGEADTQYF

clone size: once
J gene: TRBJ2-7
D gene: NA
V gene: TRBV18
CDR3 DNA: TGTGCCAGCTCACCAACCGACAGAATCTACGAGCAGTACTTC
CDR3 protein: CASSPTDRIYEQYF

clone size: NA
J gene: TRBJ2-3
D gene: NA
V gene: TRBV4-3
CDR3 DNA: TGCGCCAGCAGCCAAAACTTTGCAGATACGCAGTATTTT
CDR3 protein: CASSQNFADTQYF

clone size: few
J gene: TRBJ1-1
D gene: NA
V gene: TRBV30
CDR3 DNA: TGTGCCTGGGGCCTTGGGCCGACGGCTTTCTTT
CDR3 protein: CAWGLGPTAFF

clone size: NA
J gene: TRBJ2-6
D gene: TRBD1
V gene: TRBV4-2
CDR3 DNA: TGTGCCAGCAGCCAACAACAGGGGGCGGTTGGGGCCAACGTCCTGACTTTC
CDR3 protein: CASSQQQGAVGANVLTF

clone size: NA
J gene: TRBJ2-7
D gene: NA
V gene: TRBV14
CDR3 DNA: TGTGCCAGCAGCCTCCAAGGGGTCAGCAGCGCAAGCTCCTACGAGCAGTACTTC
CDR3 protein: CASSLQGVSSASSYEQYF

clone size: once
J gene: TRBJ2-1
D gene: TRBD2
V gene: TRBV7-6
CDR3 DNA: TGTGCCAGCAGCTCCCGGGGGGGAGGGAATGAGCAGTTCTTC
CDR3 protein: CASSSRGGGNEQFF